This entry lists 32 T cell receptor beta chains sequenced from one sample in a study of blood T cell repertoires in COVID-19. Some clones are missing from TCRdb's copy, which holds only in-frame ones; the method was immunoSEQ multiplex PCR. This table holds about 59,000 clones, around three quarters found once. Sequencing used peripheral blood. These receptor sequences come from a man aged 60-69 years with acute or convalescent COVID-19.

The CDR3 reads CATSDPSGTGESGELFF. Here the CDR3 DNA reads TGTGCCACCAGTGATCCTTCCGGGACAGGGGAATCCGGGGAGCTGTTTTTT. This chain connects TRBV24-1 to TRBJ2-2; 10 bases agree with TRBD1. This CDR3 is built from 17 residues. Germline CDR1 reads KGHDR; CDR2 reads SFDVKD. The junction had 9 bases not matched to a gene; V was cut back by 3 bases and J by 6 bases.

Written as DNA, the CDR3 is TGTGCCAGCAGTTTACAGGGCCGACCGTACTATGGCTACACCTTC. Protein: CASSLQGRPYYGYTF. V and J are TRBV28 and TRBJ1-2; possibly TRBD1 for D (5 bases). The CDR3 covers 15 residues. Trimming stripped 2 bases from V and 3 bases from J, with 13 bases between. Germline loops: CDR1 MDHEN, CDR2 SYDVKM.

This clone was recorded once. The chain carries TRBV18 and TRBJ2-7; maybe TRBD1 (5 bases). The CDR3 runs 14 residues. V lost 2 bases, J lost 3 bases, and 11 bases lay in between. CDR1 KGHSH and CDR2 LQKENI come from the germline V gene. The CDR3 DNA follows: TGTGCCAGCTCACCAGGGGCTCCATACTACGAGCAGTACTTC. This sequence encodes CASSPGAPYYEQYF. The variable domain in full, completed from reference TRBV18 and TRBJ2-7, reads NAGVMQNPRHLVRRRGQEARLRCSPMKGHSHVYWYRQLPEEGLKFMVYLQKENIIDESGMPKERFSAEFPKEGPSILRIQQVVRGDSAAYFCASSPGAPYYEQYFGPGTRLTVT.

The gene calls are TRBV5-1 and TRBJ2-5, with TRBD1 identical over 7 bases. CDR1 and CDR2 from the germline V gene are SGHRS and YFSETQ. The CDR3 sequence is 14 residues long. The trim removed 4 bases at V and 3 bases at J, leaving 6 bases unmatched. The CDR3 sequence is CASSQIQGKETQYF. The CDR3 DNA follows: TGCGCCAGCAGCCAGATACAGGGGAAAGAGACCCAGTACTTC. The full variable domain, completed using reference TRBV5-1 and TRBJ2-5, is KAGVTQTPRYLIKTRGQQVTLSCSPISGHRSVSWYQQTPGQGLQFLFEYFSETQRNKGNFPGRFSGRQFSNSRSEMNVSTLELGDSALYLCASSQIQGKETQYFGPGTRLLVL.

The CDR3 here is CASSESGGADTQYF. The CDR3 region has the DNA TGCGCCAGCAGTGAGTCTGGGGGGGCGGATACGCAGTATTTT. The chain couples TRBV10-2 to TRBJ2-3, with a possible D match to TRBD2 (7 bases). V lost 0 bases, J lost 6 bases, and 10 bases lay in between. The CDR3 loop spans 14 amino acids. Per the germline V gene, CDR1 is WSHSY and CDR2 is SAAADI.

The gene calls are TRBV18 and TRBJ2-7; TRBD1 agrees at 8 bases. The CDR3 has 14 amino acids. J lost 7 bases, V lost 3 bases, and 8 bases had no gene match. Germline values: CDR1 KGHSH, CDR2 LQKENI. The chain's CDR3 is CASSPPTGEVEQYF. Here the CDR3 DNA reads TGTGCCAGCTCACCGCCGACAGGGGAGGTGGAGCAGTACTTC.

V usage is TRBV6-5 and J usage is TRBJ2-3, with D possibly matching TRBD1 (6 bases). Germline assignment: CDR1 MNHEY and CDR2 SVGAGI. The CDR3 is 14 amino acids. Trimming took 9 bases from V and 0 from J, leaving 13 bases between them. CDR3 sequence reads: CARLDSTSTDTQYF. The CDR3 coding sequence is TGTGCCAGACTGGACAGCACTAGCACAGATACGCAGTATTTT.

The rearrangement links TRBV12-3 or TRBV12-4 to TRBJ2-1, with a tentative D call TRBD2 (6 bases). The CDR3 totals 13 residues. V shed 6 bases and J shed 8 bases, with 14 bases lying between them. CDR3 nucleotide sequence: TGTGCCAGCAGCCACTTTTCTAGCGATGAGCAGTTCTTC. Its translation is CASSHFSSDEQFF.

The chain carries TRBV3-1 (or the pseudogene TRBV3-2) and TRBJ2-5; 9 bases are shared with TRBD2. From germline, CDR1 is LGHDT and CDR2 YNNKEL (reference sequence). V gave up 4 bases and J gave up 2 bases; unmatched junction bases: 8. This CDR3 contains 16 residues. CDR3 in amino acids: CASSPLAGDHQETQYF. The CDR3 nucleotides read TGTGCCAGCAGCCCCTTAGCGGGAGACCATCAAGAGACCCAGTACTTC.

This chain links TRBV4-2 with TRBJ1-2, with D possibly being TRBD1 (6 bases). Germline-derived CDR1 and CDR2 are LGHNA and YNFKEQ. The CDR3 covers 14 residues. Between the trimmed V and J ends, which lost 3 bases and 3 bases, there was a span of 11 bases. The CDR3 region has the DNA TGTGCCAGCAGCCAGAATACAGGGTACTATGGCTACACCTTC. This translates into CASSQNTGYYGYTF.

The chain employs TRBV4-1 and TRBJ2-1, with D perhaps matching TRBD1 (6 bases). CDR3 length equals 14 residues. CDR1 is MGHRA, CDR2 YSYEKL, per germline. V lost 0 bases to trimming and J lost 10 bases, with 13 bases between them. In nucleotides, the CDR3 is TGCGCCAGCAGCCAAGATAAACAGGGCAGCGAGCAGTTCTTC. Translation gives CASSQDKQGSEQFF.

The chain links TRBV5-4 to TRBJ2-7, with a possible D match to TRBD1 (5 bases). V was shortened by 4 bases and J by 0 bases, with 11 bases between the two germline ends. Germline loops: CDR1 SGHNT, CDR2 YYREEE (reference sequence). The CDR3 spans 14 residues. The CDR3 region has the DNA TGTGCCAGCAGCCAGGGCCGCTTCTCCTACGAGCAGTACTTC. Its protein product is CASSQGRFSYEQYF.

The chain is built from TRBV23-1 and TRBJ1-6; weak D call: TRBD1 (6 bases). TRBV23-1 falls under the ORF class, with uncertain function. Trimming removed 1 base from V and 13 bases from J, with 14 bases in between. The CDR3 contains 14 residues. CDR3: CASSQFTGISPLHF. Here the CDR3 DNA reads TGCGCCAGCAGTCAATTCACAGGGATTTCCCCCCTCCACTTT.

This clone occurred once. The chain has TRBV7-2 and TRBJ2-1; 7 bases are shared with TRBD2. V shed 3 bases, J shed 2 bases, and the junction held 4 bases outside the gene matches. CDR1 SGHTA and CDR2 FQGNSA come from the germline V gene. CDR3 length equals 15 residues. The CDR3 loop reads CASSLGGVTYNEQFF. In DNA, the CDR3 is TGTGCCAGCAGCTTGGGAGGGGTCACCTACAATGAGCAGTTCTTC. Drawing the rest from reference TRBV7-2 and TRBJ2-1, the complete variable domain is GAGVSQSPSNKVTEKGKDVELRCDPISGHTALYWYRQSLGQGLEFLIYFQGNSAPDKSGLPSDRFSAERTGGSVSTLTIQRTQQEDSAVYLCASSLGGVTYNEQFFGPGTRLTVL.

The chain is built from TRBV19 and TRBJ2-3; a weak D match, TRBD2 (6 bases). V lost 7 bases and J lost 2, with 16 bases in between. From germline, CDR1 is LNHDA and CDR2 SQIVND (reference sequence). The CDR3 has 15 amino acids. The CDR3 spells CASTFSSADTDTQYF. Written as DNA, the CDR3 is TGTGCCAGTACCTTCTCTAGCGCCGACACAGATACGCAGTATTTT.

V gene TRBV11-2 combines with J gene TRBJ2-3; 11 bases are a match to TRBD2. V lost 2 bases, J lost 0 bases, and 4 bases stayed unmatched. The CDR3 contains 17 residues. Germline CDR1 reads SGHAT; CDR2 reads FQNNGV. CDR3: CASSLLLAGASTDTQYF. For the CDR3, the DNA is TGTGCCAGCAGCTTACTACTAGCGGGGGCTAGCACAGATACGCAGTATTTT.

CDR3 amino acids: CASSPRGGSGNQPQHF. CDR3 nucleotides: TGTGCCAGCAGTCCTAGGGGAGGGAGTGGGAATCAGCCCCAGCATTTT. The genes are TRBV27 and TRBJ1-5; maybe TRBD1 (5 bases). V was pared by 5 bases and J by 4 bases, with 18 bases between. The germline V gene has CDR1 MNHEY and CDR2 SMNVEV (reference sequence). The CDR3 spans 16 residues.

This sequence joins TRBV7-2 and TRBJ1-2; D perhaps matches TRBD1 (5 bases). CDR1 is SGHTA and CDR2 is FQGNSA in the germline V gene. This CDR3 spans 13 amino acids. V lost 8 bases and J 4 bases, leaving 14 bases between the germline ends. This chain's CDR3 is CASSSGQGYGYTF. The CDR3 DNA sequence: TGTGCCAGCTCATCAGGGCAGGGCTATGGCTACACCTTC.

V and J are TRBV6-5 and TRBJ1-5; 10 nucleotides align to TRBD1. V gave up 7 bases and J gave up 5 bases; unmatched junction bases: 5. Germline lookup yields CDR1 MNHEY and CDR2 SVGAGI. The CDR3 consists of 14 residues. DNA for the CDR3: TGTGCCAGCATACTGGACAGGGGGGATCAGCCCCAGCATTTT. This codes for CASILDRGDQPQHF.

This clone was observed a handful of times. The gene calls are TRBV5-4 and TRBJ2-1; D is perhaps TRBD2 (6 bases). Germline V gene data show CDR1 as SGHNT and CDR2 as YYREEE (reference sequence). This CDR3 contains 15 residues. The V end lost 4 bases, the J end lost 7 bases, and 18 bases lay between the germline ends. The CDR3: CASSGGGAIRNEQFF. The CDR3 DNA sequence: TGTGCCAGCAGCGGGGGAGGAGCGATACGGAATGAGCAGTTCTTC.

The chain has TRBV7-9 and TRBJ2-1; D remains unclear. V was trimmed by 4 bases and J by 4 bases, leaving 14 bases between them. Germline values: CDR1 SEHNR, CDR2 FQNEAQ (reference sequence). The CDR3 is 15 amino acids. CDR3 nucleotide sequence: TGTGCCAGCAGCTACTATCTTGACGAATACAATGAGCAGTTCTTC. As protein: CASSYYLDEYNEQFF.

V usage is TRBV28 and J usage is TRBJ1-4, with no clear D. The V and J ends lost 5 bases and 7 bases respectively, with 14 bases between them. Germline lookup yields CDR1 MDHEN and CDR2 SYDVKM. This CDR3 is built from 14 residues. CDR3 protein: CASSPLLRGEKLFF. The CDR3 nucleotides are TGTGCCAGCAGTCCCCTTCTCAGAGGTGAAAAACTGTTTTTT.

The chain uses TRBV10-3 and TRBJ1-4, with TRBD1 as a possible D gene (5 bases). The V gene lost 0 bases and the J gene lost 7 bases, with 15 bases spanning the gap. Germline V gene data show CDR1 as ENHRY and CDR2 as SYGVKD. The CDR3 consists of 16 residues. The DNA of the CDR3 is TGTGCCATCAGTGAGTCGGAGCATGGGGGGAGTGAAAAACTGTTTTTT. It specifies CAISESEHGGSEKLFF.

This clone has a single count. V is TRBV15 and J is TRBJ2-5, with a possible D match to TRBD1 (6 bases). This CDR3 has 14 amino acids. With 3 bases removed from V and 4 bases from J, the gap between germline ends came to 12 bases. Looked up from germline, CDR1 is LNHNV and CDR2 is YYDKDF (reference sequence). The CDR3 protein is CATSRDQGRETQYF. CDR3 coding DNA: TGTGCCACCAGCAGGGACCAGGGGCGAGAGACCCAGTACTTC.

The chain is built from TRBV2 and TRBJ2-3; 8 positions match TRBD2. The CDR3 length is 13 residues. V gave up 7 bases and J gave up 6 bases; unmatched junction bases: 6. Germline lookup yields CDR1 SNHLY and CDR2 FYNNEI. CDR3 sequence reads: CASNKREKDTQYF. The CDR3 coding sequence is TGTGCCAGCAACAAGCGGGAGAAGGATACGCAGTATTTT.

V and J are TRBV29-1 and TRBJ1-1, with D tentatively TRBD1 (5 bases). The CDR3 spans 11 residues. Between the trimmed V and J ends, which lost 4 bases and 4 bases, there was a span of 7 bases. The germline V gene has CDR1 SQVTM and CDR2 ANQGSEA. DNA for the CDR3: TGCAGCGTTGCCAGGGCCACTGAAGCTTTCTTT. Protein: CSVARATEAFF.

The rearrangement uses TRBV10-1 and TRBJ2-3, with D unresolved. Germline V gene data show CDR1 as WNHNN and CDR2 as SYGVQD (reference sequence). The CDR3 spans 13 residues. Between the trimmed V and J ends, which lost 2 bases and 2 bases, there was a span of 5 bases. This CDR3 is CASSETNTDTQYF. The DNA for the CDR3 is TGCGCCAGCAGTGAGACTAACACAGATACGCAGTATTTT.

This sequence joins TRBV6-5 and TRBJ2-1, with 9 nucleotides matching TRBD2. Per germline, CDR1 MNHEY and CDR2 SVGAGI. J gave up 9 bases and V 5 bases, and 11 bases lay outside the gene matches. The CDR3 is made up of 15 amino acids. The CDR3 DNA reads TGTGCCAGCAGTATTCCGGGACTAGCCATCATTGAGCAGTTCTTC. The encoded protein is CASSIPGLAIIEQFF.

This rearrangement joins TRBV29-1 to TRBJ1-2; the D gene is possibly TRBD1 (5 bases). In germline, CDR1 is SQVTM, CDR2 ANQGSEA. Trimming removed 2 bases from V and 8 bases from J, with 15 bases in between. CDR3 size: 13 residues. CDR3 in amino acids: CSVESARGGGYTF. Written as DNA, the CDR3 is TGCAGCGTTGAATCGGCTAGGGGTGGCGGCTACACCTTC.

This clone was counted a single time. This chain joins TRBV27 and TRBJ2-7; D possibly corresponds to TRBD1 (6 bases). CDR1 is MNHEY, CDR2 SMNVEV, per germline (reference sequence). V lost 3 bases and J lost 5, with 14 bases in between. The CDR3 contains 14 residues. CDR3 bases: TGTGCCAGCAGTTTGGGGCAGGGGCGTGACGAGCAGTACTTC. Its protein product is CASSLGQGRDEQYF.

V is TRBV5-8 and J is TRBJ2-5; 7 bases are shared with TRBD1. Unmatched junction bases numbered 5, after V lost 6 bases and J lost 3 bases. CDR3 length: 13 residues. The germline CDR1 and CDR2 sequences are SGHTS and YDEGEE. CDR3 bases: TGTGCCAGCACCTTCGACAGGGAAGAGACCCAGTACTTC. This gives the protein CASTFDREETQYF.

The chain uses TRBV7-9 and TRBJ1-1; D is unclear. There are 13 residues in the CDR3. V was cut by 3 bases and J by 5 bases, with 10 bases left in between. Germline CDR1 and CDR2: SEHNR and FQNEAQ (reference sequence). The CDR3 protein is CASSFAVWTEAFF. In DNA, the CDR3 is TGTGCCAGCAGCTTCGCAGTTTGGACTGAAGCTTTCTTT.